A selection of T cell receptor beta chains follows, all from one sample in a study of Ad26.COV2.S vaccination and SARS-CoV-2 variants. Only in-frame clones appear in the TCRdb table, and some are missing; sequencing was by immunoSEQ multiplex PCR. The sample yields roughly 460,000 clones, roughly nine tenths seen once. The material was peripheral blood, obtained in a trial of Ad26.COV2.S vaccine versus placebo. Receptor source: a person aged 18-60 years who received the Ad26.COV2.S COVID-19 vaccine or a placebo. The CDR3 runs from the conserved cysteine through the conserved F or W. A D gene is named only where the DNA matches it firmly. Not every row has a clone size; where given, it reads once, few, many or a size class.

CDR3aa: CASSYGTSGYNEQFF
CDR3nt: TGTGCCAGCAGCTATGGGACTAGCGGCTACAATGAGCAGTTCTTC
j_gene: TRBJ2-1
abundance: NA
d_gene: TRBD2
v_gene: TRBV5-4

CDR3aa: CASSGSGGPPYEQYF
CDR3nt: TGTGCCAGCAGTGGGAGCGGGGGGCCACCCTACGAGCAGTACTTC
j_gene: TRBJ2-7
abundance: NA
d_gene: TRBD2
v_gene: TRBV25-1

CDR3aa: CASSTEGIVATDTQYF
CDR3nt: TGTGCCAGTAGTACAGAGGGGATTGTTGCCACAGATACGCAGTATTTT
j_gene: TRBJ2-3
abundance: NA
d_gene: NA
v_gene: TRBV19

CDR3aa: CASSFSGQPQHF
CDR3nt: TGTGCCAGCAGCTTTAGTGGTCAGCCCCAGCATTTT
j_gene: TRBJ1-5
abundance: NA
d_gene: NA
v_gene: TRBV7-2

CDR3aa: CASSQGGGGDSYEQYF
CDR3nt: TGTGCCAGCAGCCAAGGAGGGGGGGGCGACTCCTACGAGCAGTACTTC
j_gene: TRBJ2-7
abundance: NA
d_gene: NA
v_gene: TRBV4-2

CDR3aa: CSASHRGRTYNEQFF
CDR3nt: TGCAGTGCTAGTCACCGCGGGAGGACCTACAATGAGCAGTTCTTC
j_gene: TRBJ2-1
abundance: NA
d_gene: TRBD2
v_gene: TRBV20-1

CDR3aa: CASTTSGVDTQYF
CDR3nt: TGTGCCAGCACCACTTCCGGGGTGGATACGCAGTATTTT
j_gene: TRBJ2-3
abundance: NA
d_gene: NA
v_gene: TRBV7-2

CDR3aa: CASSQGQAGVTQYF
CDR3nt: TGTGCCAGCAGCCAAGGACAGGCGGGAGTGACCCAGTACTTC
j_gene: TRBJ2-5
abundance: NA
d_gene: NA
v_gene: TRBV14

CDR3aa: CASSPLPLGLAGTPRNNEQFF
CDR3nt: TGTGCCAGCTCACCTCTACCGCTTGGACTAGCGGGAACCCCTCGGAACAATGAGCAGTTCTTC
j_gene: TRBJ2-1
abundance: NA
d_gene: TRBD2
v_gene: TRBV18

CDR3aa: CASSPSQEILAGELFF
CDR3nt: TGTGCCAGCAGCCCATCCCAGGAGATATTAGCCGGGGAGCTGTTTTTT
j_gene: TRBJ2-2
abundance: NA
d_gene: NA
v_gene: TRBV7-9

CDR3aa: CASSRPGANVLTF
CDR3nt: TGTGCCAGCAGTCGCCCTGGGGCCAACGTCCTGACTTTC
j_gene: TRBJ2-6
abundance: NA
d_gene: NA
v_gene: TRBV6-5

CDR3aa: CASSLDAFSGHPWETQYF
CDR3nt: TGCGCCAGCAGCTTGGATGCCTTCTCGGGACACCCGTGGGAGACCCAGTACTTC
j_gene: TRBJ2-5
abundance: once
d_gene: NA
v_gene: TRBV5-1

CDR3aa: CATSRKQETQYF
CDR3nt: TGTGCCACCAGTAGAAAACAGGAGACCCAGTACTTC
j_gene: TRBJ2-5
abundance: NA
d_gene: NA
v_gene: TRBV24-1

CDR3aa: CASSEGPGVLYEQYF
CDR3nt: TGTGCCAGCAGTGAAGGGCCAGGGGTCCTCTACGAGCAGTACTTC
j_gene: TRBJ2-7
abundance: NA
d_gene: NA
v_gene: TRBV6-1

CDR3aa: CASRPPGPLRNEQFF
CDR3nt: TGTGCCAGCAGACCCCCGGGGCCCCTTAGGAATGAGCAGTTCTTC
j_gene: TRBJ2-1
abundance: NA
d_gene: NA
v_gene: TRBV6-5

CDR3aa: CASSPVFQGSYEQYF
CDR3nt: TGTGCCAGCTCACCAGTATTCCAGGGCTCCTACGAGCAGTACTTC
j_gene: TRBJ2-7
abundance: NA
d_gene: NA
v_gene: TRBV18

CDR3aa: CASSPRQGKNTEAFF
CDR3nt: TGTGCCAGCAGCCCGCGACAGGGAAAGAACACTGAAGCTTTCTTT
j_gene: TRBJ1-1
abundance: NA
d_gene: TRBD1
v_gene: TRBV7-2

CDR3aa: CAWRRLTGGGTEAFF
CDR3nt: TGTGCCTGGAGGCGCTTAACAGGGGGGGGAACTGAAGCTTTCTTT
j_gene: TRBJ1-1
abundance: once
d_gene: TRBD1
v_gene: TRBV30

CDR3aa: CASNTGQGWWTEAFF
CDR3nt: TGTGCCAGTAATACGGGACAGGGTTGGTGGACTGAAGCTTTCTTT
j_gene: TRBJ1-1
abundance: NA
d_gene: TRBD1
v_gene: TRBV28

CDR3aa: CASSGLSSGVYEQYF
CDR3nt: TGCGCCAGCAGCGGTTTATCTAGCGGGGTCTACGAGCAGTACTTC
j_gene: TRBJ2-7
abundance: NA
d_gene: TRBD2
v_gene: TRBV5-1

CDR3aa: CASSLAGVETDTQYF
CDR3nt: TGTGCCAGCAGCTTAGCGGGAGTGGAGACAGATACGCAGTATTTT
j_gene: TRBJ2-3
abundance: NA
d_gene: NA
v_gene: TRBV7-8

CDR3aa: CASSPRGGPATNEKLFF
CDR3nt: TGCGCCAGCAGCCCCCGGGGGGGGCCGGCAACTAATGAAAAACTGTTTTTT
j_gene: TRBJ1-4
abundance: NA
d_gene: NA
v_gene: TRBV5-1

CDR3aa: CASTSDSNTEAFF
CDR3nt: TGTGCCAGCACCTCGGACAGCAACACTGAAGCTTTCTTT
j_gene: TRBJ1-1
abundance: NA
d_gene: NA
v_gene: TRBV6-5

CDR3aa: CASSIAFDQPQHF
CDR3nt: TGTGCCAGTTCCATCGCATTCGACCAGCCCCAGCATTTT
j_gene: TRBJ1-5
abundance: NA
d_gene: NA
v_gene: TRBV19

CDR3aa: CASSLDYIGTYEQYF
CDR3nt: TGCGCCAGCAGCTTGGACTATATCGGAACCTACGAGCAGTACTTC
j_gene: TRBJ2-7
abundance: NA
d_gene: NA
v_gene: TRBV5-1

CDR3aa: CASSLGWPETQYF
CDR3nt: TGTGCCAGCAGCTTAGGGTGGCCGGAGACCCAGTACTTC
j_gene: TRBJ2-5
abundance: NA
d_gene: NA
v_gene: TRBV7-3

CDR3aa: CASSPGQIYGYTF
CDR3nt: TGTGCCAGCAGTCCGGGACAGATCTATGGCTACACCTTC
j_gene: TRBJ1-2
abundance: NA
d_gene: TRBD1
v_gene: TRBV6-5

CDR3aa: CANSGGALPDTQYF
CDR3nt: TGTGCCAACTCCGGGGGGGCGCTCCCAGATACGCAGTATTTT
j_gene: TRBJ2-3
abundance: NA
d_gene: TRBD2
v_gene: TRBV2

CDR3aa: CASSLAPWGIQETQYF
CDR3nt: TGTGCCAGCAGCTTAGCGCCGTGGGGGATCCAAGAGACCCAGTACTTC
j_gene: TRBJ2-5
abundance: NA
d_gene: NA
v_gene: TRBV7-8

CDR3aa: CASTEFRTGGPREQYF
CDR3nt: TGTGCCAGCACAGAATTCAGGACAGGGGGCCCTCGGGAGCAGTACTTC
j_gene: TRBJ2-7
abundance: NA
d_gene: TRBD1
v_gene: TRBV2

CDR3aa: CASTSTGSHSYEQYF
CDR3nt: TGTGCCAGCACCTCTACCGGGAGCCACTCCTACGAGCAGTACTTC
j_gene: TRBJ2-7
abundance: NA
d_gene: NA
v_gene: TRBV28

CDR3aa: CAGRGDGYTF
CDR3nt: TGTGCCGGCAGGGGGGACGGCTACACCTTC
j_gene: TRBJ1-2
abundance: NA
d_gene: TRBD1
v_gene: TRBV2

CDR3aa: CASSPGLAGVWNEQFF
CDR3nt: TGCGCCAGCAGCCCTGGACTAGCGGGAGTGTGGAATGAGCAGTTCTTC
j_gene: TRBJ2-1
abundance: NA
d_gene: TRBD2
v_gene: TRBV5-1

CDR3aa: CASSKAGENQPQHF
CDR3nt: TGTGCCAGTAGTAAGGCAGGGGAGAATCAGCCCCAGCATTTT
j_gene: TRBJ1-5
abundance: NA
d_gene: NA
v_gene: TRBV28

CDR3aa: CASSPPMGGLRNNEQFF
CDR3nt: TGTGCCAGCTCACCACCGATGGGGGGCCTGCGGAACAATGAGCAGTTCTTC
j_gene: TRBJ2-1
abundance: NA
d_gene: NA
v_gene: TRBV18

CDR3aa: CASSLAGGAGDGYTF
CDR3nt: TGCGCCAGCAGCCTTGCAGGGGGCGCGGGAGATGGCTACACCTTC
j_gene: TRBJ1-2
abundance: NA
d_gene: TRBD1
v_gene: TRBV5-1

CDR3aa: CASRSIPGQRASGANVLTF
CDR3nt: TGTGCCAGCAGGTCCATTCCGGGACAGCGAGCTTCTGGGGCCAACGTCCTGACTTTC
j_gene: TRBJ2-6
abundance: once
d_gene: TRBD1
v_gene: TRBV7-8

CDR3aa: CSVAPNTEAFF
CDR3nt: TGCAGCGTCGCCCCGAACACTGAAGCTTTCTTT
j_gene: TRBJ1-1
abundance: NA
d_gene: NA
v_gene: TRBV29-1

CDR3aa: CASSEATGEYGYTF
CDR3nt: TGTGCCAGCAGTGAAGCGACAGGGGAATATGGCTACACCTTC
j_gene: TRBJ1-2
abundance: few
d_gene: TRBD1
v_gene: TRBV6-1

CDR3aa: CASSYIGGAPLGYTF
CDR3nt: TGTGCCAGCAGTTACATTGGGGGCGCTCCCCTGGGCTACACCTTC
j_gene: TRBJ1-2
abundance: NA
d_gene: NA
v_gene: TRBV6-2/TRBV6-3